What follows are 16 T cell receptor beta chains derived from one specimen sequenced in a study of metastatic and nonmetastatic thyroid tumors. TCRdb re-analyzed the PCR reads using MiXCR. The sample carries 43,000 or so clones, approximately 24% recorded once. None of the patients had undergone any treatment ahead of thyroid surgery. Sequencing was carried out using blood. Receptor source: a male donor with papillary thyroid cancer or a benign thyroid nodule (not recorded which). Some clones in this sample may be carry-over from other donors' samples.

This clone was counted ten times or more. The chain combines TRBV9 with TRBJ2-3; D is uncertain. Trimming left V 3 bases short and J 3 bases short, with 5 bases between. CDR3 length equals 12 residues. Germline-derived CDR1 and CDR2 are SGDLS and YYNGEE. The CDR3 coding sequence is TGTGCCAGCAGCGCAGAAACAGATACGCAGTATTTT. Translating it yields CASSAETDTQYF. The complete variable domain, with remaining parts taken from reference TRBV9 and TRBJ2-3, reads DSGVTQTPKHLITATGQRVTLRCSPRSGDLSVYWYQQSLDQGLQFLIQYYNGEERAKGNILERFSAQQFPDLHSELNLSSLELGDSALYFCASSAETDTQYFGPGTRLTVL.

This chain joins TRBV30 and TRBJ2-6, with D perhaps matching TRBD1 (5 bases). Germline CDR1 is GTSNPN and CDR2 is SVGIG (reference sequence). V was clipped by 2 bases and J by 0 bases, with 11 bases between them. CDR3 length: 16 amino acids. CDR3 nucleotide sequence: TGTGCCTGGAGTAGGGGTTCCGGCTCTGGGGCCAACGTCCTGACTTTC. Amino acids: CAWSRGSGSGANVLTF.

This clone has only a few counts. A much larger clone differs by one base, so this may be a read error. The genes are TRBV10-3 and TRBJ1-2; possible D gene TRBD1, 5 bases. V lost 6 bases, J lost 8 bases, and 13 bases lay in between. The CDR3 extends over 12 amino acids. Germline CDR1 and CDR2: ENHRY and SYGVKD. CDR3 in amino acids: CAIRTRAEGYTF. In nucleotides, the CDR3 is TGTGCCATCAGGACCAGGGCTGAGGGCTACACCTTC.

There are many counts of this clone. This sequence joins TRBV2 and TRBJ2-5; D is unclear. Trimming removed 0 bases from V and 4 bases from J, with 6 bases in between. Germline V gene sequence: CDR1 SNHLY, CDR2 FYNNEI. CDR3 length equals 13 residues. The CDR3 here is CASSEAPLETQYF. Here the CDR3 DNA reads TGTGCCAGCAGTGAAGCCCCTCTAGAGACCCAGTACTTC.

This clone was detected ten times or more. The CDR3: CASSLPGLAGALSGELFF. As DNA, the CDR3 is TGTGCCAGCAGCTTACCGGGACTAGCGGGAGCGTTATCCGGGGAGCTGTTTTTT. The V call is TRBV11-1, the J call TRBJ2-2; 14 nucleotides line up with TRBD2. The junction had 8 bases not matched to a gene; V was cut back by 2 bases and J by 6 bases. Germline values: CDR1 SGHAT, CDR2 FQDESV (reference sequence). CDR3 length: 18 residues.

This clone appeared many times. Here the CDR3 reads CASRPGLNNQPQHF. CDR3 sequence (DNA): TGTGCCAGCAGGCCCGGGCTGAACAATCAGCCCCAGCATTTT. The chain combines TRBV6-1 with TRBJ1-5; D unresolved. Per the germline V gene, CDR1 is MNHNS and CDR2 is SASEGT. The germline V and J ends were trimmed by 6 bases and 3 bases, with 12 bases remaining between them. The CDR3 has 14 residues.

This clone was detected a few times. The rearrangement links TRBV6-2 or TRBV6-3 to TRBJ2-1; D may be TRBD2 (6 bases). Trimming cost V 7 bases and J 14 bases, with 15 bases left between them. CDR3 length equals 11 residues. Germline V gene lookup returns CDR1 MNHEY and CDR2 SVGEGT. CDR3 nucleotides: TGTGCCAGCACTCAAGGCGGGGAGGAGTTCTTC. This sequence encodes CASTQGGEEFF.

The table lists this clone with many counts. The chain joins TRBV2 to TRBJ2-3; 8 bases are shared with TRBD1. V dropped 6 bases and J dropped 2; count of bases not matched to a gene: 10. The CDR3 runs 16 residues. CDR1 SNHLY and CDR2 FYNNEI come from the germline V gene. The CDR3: CASSAPPDRVTDTQYF. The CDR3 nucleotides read TGTGCCAGCAGCGCCCCGCCGGACAGGGTCACAGATACGCAGTATTTT.

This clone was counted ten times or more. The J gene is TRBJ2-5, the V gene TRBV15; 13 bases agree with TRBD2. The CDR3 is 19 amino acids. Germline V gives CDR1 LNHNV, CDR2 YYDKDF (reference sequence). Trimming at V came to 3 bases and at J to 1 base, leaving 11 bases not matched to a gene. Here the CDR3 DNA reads TGTGCCACCAGCAGCTTCCAAGGACTAGCGGGAGCGGTCCAAGAGACCCAGTACTTC. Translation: CATSSFQGLAGAVQETQYF.

CDR3 residues: CASSLEGAGTGSYEQYF. The CDR3 coding sequence is TGCGCCAGCAGCTTGGAGGGGGCCGGGACAGGGTCCTACGAGCAGTACTTC. The chain has TRBV5-1 and TRBJ2-7; 9 bases are a match to TRBD1. From germline, CDR1 is SGHRS and CDR2 YFSETQ. The CDR3 sequence is 17 residues long. After removal of 0 bases from V and 1 base from J, the junction contained 8 bases not matched to a gene.

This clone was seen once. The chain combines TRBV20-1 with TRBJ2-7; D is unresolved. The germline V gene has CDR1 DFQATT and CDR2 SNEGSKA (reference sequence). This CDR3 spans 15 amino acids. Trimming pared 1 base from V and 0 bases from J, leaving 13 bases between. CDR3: CSARGFGSASYEQYF. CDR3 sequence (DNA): TGCAGTGCTAGAGGTTTCGGGTCAGCCTCCTACGAGCAGTACTTC.

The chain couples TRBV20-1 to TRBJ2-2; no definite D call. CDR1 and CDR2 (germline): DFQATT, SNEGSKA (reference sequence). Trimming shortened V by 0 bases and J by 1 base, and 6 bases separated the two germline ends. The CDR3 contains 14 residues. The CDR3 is CSARDHKNTGELFF. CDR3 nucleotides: TGCAGTGCTAGAGATCACAAGAACACCGGGGAGCTGTTTTTT.

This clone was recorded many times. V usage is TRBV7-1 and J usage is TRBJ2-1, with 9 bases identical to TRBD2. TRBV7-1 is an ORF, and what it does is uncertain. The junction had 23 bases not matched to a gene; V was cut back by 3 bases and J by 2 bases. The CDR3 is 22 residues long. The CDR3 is CASSSTESSGIFRPRTYNEQFF. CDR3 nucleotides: TGTGCCAGCAGCTCGACCGAGTCTAGCGGGATATTTCGCCCCAGAACCTACAATGAGCAGTTCTTC.

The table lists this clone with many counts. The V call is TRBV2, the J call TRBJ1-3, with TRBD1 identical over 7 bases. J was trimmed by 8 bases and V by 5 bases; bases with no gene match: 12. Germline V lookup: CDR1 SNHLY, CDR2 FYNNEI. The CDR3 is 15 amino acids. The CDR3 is CASSSAQGDSDTIYF. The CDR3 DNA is TGTGCCAGCAGTTCAGCGCAGGGGGATTCGGACACCATATATTTT.

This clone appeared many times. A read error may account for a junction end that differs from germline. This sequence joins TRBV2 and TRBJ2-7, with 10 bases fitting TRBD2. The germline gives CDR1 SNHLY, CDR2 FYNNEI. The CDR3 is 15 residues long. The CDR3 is CASKGTALAGRAVDF. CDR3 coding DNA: TGTGCCAGCAAGGGGACGGCACTAGCGGGAAGGGCCGTGGACTTC.

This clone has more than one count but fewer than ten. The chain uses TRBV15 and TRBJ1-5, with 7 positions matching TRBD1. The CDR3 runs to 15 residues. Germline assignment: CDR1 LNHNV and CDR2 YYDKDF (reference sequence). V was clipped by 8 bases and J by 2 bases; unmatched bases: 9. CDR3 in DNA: TGTGCCACCGCACAGGGGTCAGGAGGCAATCAGCCCCAGCATTTT. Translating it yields CATAQGSGGNQPQHF.